This TCR beta chain comes out of a study of blood T cell repertoires in COVID-19. Data came from immunoSEQ multiplex PCR; TCRdb stores just in-frame clones and leaves some out. The table lists approximately 290,000 clones, around 91% of them singletons, with about 12% in the top ten. Trimming removed 4 bases from V and 7 bases from J, with 13 bases in between. CDR3 length: 12 residues. CDR1 and CDR2 from the germline V gene are SQVTM and ANQGSEA. V is TRBV29-1 and J is TRBJ1-1, with a tentative D call TRBD1 (6 bases). Sequencing input: peripheral blood. The receptor's source is a woman between 55 and 75 years old with acute or convalescent COVID-19. The DNA for the CDR3 is TGCAGCGTTGCCGGGGACACCGATGAAGCTTTCTTT. It translates to CSVAGDTDEAFF.